Included here is one T cell receptor (beta chain) sequence, with context. These data belong to a study of blood T cell repertoires in COVID-19. Source study methods: The authors estimated nucleated cell counts from reference gene primer amplification. Measured with immunoSEQ multiplex PCR; TCRdb has only the in-frame clones, and not every one. That table is the source of V, J and clone size, and D and trimming were worked out from the DNA. The sample contains about 260,000 clones, approximately 88% of which appear only once. Participants were placed into cohorts based on the clinical history they reported. The CDR3 contains 13 residues. The V end was cut by 8 bases, the J end by 4 bases, with 12 bases between. Germline CDR1 LNHDA, CDR2 SQIVND (reference sequence).

The source material was PBMCs or T cells enriched from blood (not recorded which). V gene TRBV19 combines with J gene TRBJ2-1; no reliable D call. The receptor was derived from a middle-aged woman with acute COVID-19. The CDR3 loop reads CASHESIYNEQFF. The CDR3 DNA follows: TGTGCCAGTCATGAGTCCATTTACAATGAGCAGTTCTTC.